These T cell receptor beta chains were read from a single sample in a study of CD8+ T cells in alopecia areata. The table came from immunoSEQ multiplex PCR; TCRdb's copy has only in-frame clones and leaves some out. The sample carries around 140,000 clones, roughly 44% recorded once. What was sequenced was CD4+ T cells sorted from blood. These receptor sequences come from a human donor with alopecia areata. Both conserved end residues are part of each CDR3. The order of the fields is V gene, J gene, D gene, clone size, CDR3 DNA, CDR3 protein. D genes are given only for firm matches. Clone size, where shown, is once, few, many, or a class for clones that have expanded.

v_gene: TRBV29-1; j_gene: TRBJ2-2; d_gene: TRBD2; abundance: few; CDR3nt: TGCAGCGGGGTAGCGGGCACCGGGGAGCTGTTTTTT; CDR3aa: CSGVAGTGELFF
v_gene: TRBV30; j_gene: TRBJ2-7; d_gene: TRBD2; abundance: -; CDR3nt: TGTGCCTGGAGTGTACGACGCTCGGTGAGCGGGAGCTCCTACGAGCAGTACTTC; CDR3aa: CAWSVRRSVSGSSYEQYF
v_gene: TRBV9; j_gene: TRBJ2-2; d_gene: -; abundance: -; CDR3nt: TGTGCCAGCAGCGTAAGCACCGGGGAGCTGTTTTTT; CDR3aa: CASSVSTGELFF
v_gene: TRBV29-1; j_gene: TRBJ1-2; d_gene: -; abundance: many; CDR3nt: TGCAGCGCCCGGACGGGCTATGGCTACACCTTC; CDR3aa: CSARTGYGYTF
v_gene: TRBV28; j_gene: TRBJ2-6; d_gene: -; abundance: few; CDR3nt: TGTGCCAGCACCTTCGGGACATCCGGAGGTGGTGGGGCCAACGTCCTGACTTTC; CDR3aa: CASTFGTSGGGGANVLTF
v_gene: TRBV29-1; j_gene: TRBJ2-1; d_gene: TRBD2; abundance: -; CDR3nt: TGCAGCGTCCGGACTAGCGGGGAAAGCAATGAGCAGTTCTTC; CDR3aa: CSVRTSGESNEQFF
v_gene: TRBV10-3; j_gene: TRBJ2-5; d_gene: -; abundance: few; CDR3nt: TGTGCCGCCGGCGGGGAGACCCAGTACTTC; CDR3aa: CAAGGETQYF
v_gene: TRBV5-1; j_gene: TRBJ2-5; d_gene: -; abundance: few; CDR3nt: TGCGCCAGCAGCGAGAAGGGGCAAGAGACCCAGTACTTC; CDR3aa: CASSEKGQETQYF
v_gene: TRBV29-1; j_gene: TRBJ1-2; d_gene: TRBD1; abundance: few; CDR3nt: TGCAGCGTTGCAGACTTGGAGGGGGCGCGCTCAACTCCATTCCCAATCTATGGCTACACCTTC; CDR3aa: CSVADLEGARSTPFPIYGYTF
v_gene: TRBV9; j_gene: TRBJ1-2; d_gene: TRBD1; abundance: -; CDR3nt: TGTGCCAGCAGCGTCGAGGGACAGTATGGCTACACCTTC; CDR3aa: CASSVEGQYGYTF
v_gene: TRBV11-2; j_gene: TRBJ2-7; d_gene: TRBD2; abundance: -; CDR3nt: TGTGCCAGCAGCTTAGATATAGCGGGGTCCTACGAGCAGTACTTC; CDR3aa: CASSLDIAGSYEQYF
v_gene: TRBV2; j_gene: TRBJ2-1; d_gene: TRBD2; abundance: -; CDR3nt: TGTGCCAGCAGTGTTCCCCTTAGCGGGAGTTCCTACAATGAGCAGTTCTTC; CDR3aa: CASSVPLSGSSYNEQFF
v_gene: TRBV7-9; j_gene: TRBJ1-1; d_gene: TRBD1; abundance: -; CDR3nt: TGTGCCAGCAGCCCCGGACAGGTGAAGGTCGAAGCTTTCTTT; CDR3aa: CASSPGQVKVEAFF
v_gene: TRBV7-9; j_gene: TRBJ2-7; d_gene: TRBD1; abundance: -; CDR3nt: TGTGCCAGCAGCTTAGGGGGACAGAACTACGAGCAGTACTTC; CDR3aa: CASSLGGQNYEQYF
v_gene: TRBV7-9; j_gene: TRBJ2-5; d_gene: -; abundance: -; CDR3nt: TGTGCCAGCAGCTTAGAGGTCCCACTACAAGAGACCCAGTACTTC; CDR3aa: CASSLEVPLQETQYF
v_gene: TRBV28; j_gene: TRBJ2-1; d_gene: TRBD2; abundance: few; CDR3nt: TGTGCCAGCAGTCTAGCGGGAGGGCCCTCCTACAATGAGCAGTTCTTC; CDR3aa: CASSLAGGPSYNEQFF
v_gene: TRBV19; j_gene: TRBJ1-5; d_gene: TRBD1; abundance: many; CDR3nt: TGTGCCAGTAGTATATCGGGGACAGGTTTGCGCAATCAGCCCCAGCATTTT; CDR3aa: CASSISGTGLRNQPQHF
v_gene: TRBV4-1; j_gene: TRBJ2-1; d_gene: TRBD2; abundance: few; CDR3nt: TGCGCCAGCAGCCAAGTCTTAGCGGGAGAATCCTACAATGAGCAGTTCTTC; CDR3aa: CASSQVLAGESYNEQFF
v_gene: TRBV29-1; j_gene: TRBJ2-5; d_gene: -; abundance: -; CDR3nt: TGCAGCGTTGATTCGGAGGGGGAGACCCAGTACTTC; CDR3aa: CSVDSEGETQYF
v_gene: TRBV5-4; j_gene: TRBJ2-3; d_gene: -; abundance: -; CDR3nt: TGTGCCAGCAGCCTCCCCGATCGGGGCACAGATACGCAGTATTTT; CDR3aa: CASSLPDRGTDTQYF
v_gene: TRBV18; j_gene: TRBJ2-1; d_gene: TRBD2; abundance: many; CDR3nt: TGTGCCAGCTGCCTAGCGGAGAACAATGAGCAGTTCTTC; CDR3aa: CASCLAENNEQFF
v_gene: TRBV5-1; j_gene: TRBJ1-2; d_gene: -; abundance: -; CDR3nt: TGCGCCAGCAGGGGCGCAACCTACAACGACTATGGCTACACCTTC; CDR3aa: CASRGATYNDYGYTF
v_gene: TRBV2; j_gene: TRBJ1-5; d_gene: -; abundance: -; CDR3nt: TGTGCCAGCATTAGTGGGGACGCTAGCAATCAGCCCCAGCATTTT; CDR3aa: CASISGDASNQPQHF
v_gene: TRBV29-1; j_gene: TRBJ2-1; d_gene: -; abundance: -; CDR3nt: TGCAGCGTTGAAGACCCGACGTACAATGAGCAGTTCTTC; CDR3aa: CSVEDPTYNEQFF
v_gene: TRBV13; j_gene: TRBJ2-5; d_gene: -; abundance: few; CDR3nt: TGTGCCAGCAGCGACCGTAGGTGGGAGACCCAGTACTTC; CDR3aa: CASSDRRWETQYF
v_gene: TRBV29-1; j_gene: TRBJ1-2; d_gene: -; abundance: -; CDR3nt: TGCAGCGTGAAGAGGACCATTCCCGGCTATGGCTACACCTTC; CDR3aa: CSVKRTIPGYGYTF
v_gene: TRBV6-5; j_gene: TRBJ2-5; d_gene: -; abundance: -; CDR3nt: TGTGCCAGCAGTTACCAGACAGGCCAAGAGACCCAGTACTTC; CDR3aa: CASSYQTGQETQYF
v_gene: TRBV5-1; j_gene: TRBJ2-1; d_gene: -; abundance: -; CDR3nt: TGCGCCAGCAGCTCCATCGGTGAGCAGTTCTTC; CDR3aa: CASSSIGEQFF
v_gene: TRBV5-6; j_gene: TRBJ2-6; d_gene: -; abundance: few; CDR3nt: TGTGCCAGCAGTAGTAGGACTCCGTCTGGGGCCAACGTCCTGACTTTC; CDR3aa: CASSSRTPSGANVLTF
v_gene: TRBV30; j_gene: TRBJ1-2; d_gene: -; abundance: once; CDR3nt: TGTGCCTGGAGTCCCTTTCAAGGCTACACCTTC; CDR3aa: CAWSPFQGYTF
v_gene: TRBV28; j_gene: TRBJ2-5; d_gene: TRBD1; abundance: once; CDR3nt: TGTGCCAGCAGTTTCGGGGGACAGGGGGAGACCCAGTACTTC; CDR3aa: CASSFGGQGETQYF
v_gene: TRBV28; j_gene: TRBJ1-5; d_gene: -; abundance: -; CDR3nt: TGTGCCAGCGGGGGCAGGGCCGATGGTCTCAATCAGCCCCAGCATTTT; CDR3aa: CASGGRADGLNQPQHF
v_gene: TRBV2; j_gene: TRBJ2-2; d_gene: TRBD2; abundance: -; CDR3nt: TGTGCCAGCAGGGGTGGTAGCGGGTCATCCACCGGGGAGCTGTTTTTT; CDR3aa: CASRGGSGSSTGELFF
v_gene: TRBV7-3; j_gene: TRBJ2-3; d_gene: -; abundance: many; CDR3nt: TGTGCCAGCAGCTCCTTGCACACCAGCACAGATACGCAGTATTTT; CDR3aa: CASSSLHTSTDTQYF
v_gene: TRBV28; j_gene: TRBJ2-7; d_gene: -; abundance: -; CDR3nt: TGTGCCAGCAGTTTAGTGGCAGGCCGGGAGCAGTACTTC; CDR3aa: CASSLVAGREQYF
v_gene: TRBV2; j_gene: TRBJ2-6; d_gene: -; abundance: -; CDR3nt: TGTGCCAGCAGGCCAGCTGGGGCCAACGTCCTGACTTTC; CDR3aa: CASRPAGANVLTF
v_gene: TRBV28; j_gene: TRBJ1-5; d_gene: -; abundance: -; CDR3nt: TGTGCCAGCAGTTTGTCATTTAGGGGGCAGCCCCAGCATTTT; CDR3aa: CASSLSFRGQPQHF
v_gene: TRBV7-9; j_gene: TRBJ2-1; d_gene: -; abundance: -; CDR3nt: TGTGCCAGCAGCTTAGCGCTCGAGGATGAGCAGTTCTTC; CDR3aa: CASSLALEDEQFF
v_gene: TRBV9; j_gene: TRBJ2-7; d_gene: TRBD1; abundance: -; CDR3nt: TGTGCCAGCAGCGTAGAAACAGGGGGCTACGAGCAGTACTTC; CDR3aa: CASSVETGGYEQYF
v_gene: TRBV5-1; j_gene: TRBJ2-7; d_gene: TRBD2; abundance: -; CDR3nt: TGCGCCAGCAGCGGGACTAGCATCGAGCAGTACTTC; CDR3aa: CASSGTSIEQYF
v_gene: TRBV19; j_gene: TRBJ2-7; d_gene: -; abundance: few; CDR3nt: TGTGCCAGTAGTACCCCAACAGGGACCACCTACGAGCAGTACTTC; CDR3aa: CASSTPTGTTYEQYF
v_gene: TRBV4-1; j_gene: TRBJ1-2; d_gene: -; abundance: -; CDR3nt: TGCGCCAGCACTGCCAAGGGGTGGTCTGGCTACACCTTC; CDR3aa: CASTAKGWSGYTF